This entry concerns a single TCR beta chain. Other DNA sequences in the sample encode the same CDR3. Original data processing: Reference gene primers were amplified, and this amplification served to estimate nucleated cell counts. Repertoires were generated with immunoSEQ multiplex PCR, while TCRdb's copy carries only in-frame clones and drops some. Clonal size and the V and J genes are those of that table, whereas D and trimming came from the DNA. This sample has some 260,000 clones, with approximately 82% found just once. This sample was taken from a study of blood T cell repertoires in COVID-19. Study in general: The United States, Italy and Spain were the sources of the acute and convalescent COVID-19 samples.

The receptor's source is a woman aged 80 or over with active or convalescent COVID-19. The material sequenced was peripheral blood.

The CDR3 sequence is CASSQGQGTYEQYF. In DNA form, the CDR3 reads TGCGCCAGCAGCCAAGGACAGGGCACCTACGAGCAGTACTTC. The chain recombines TRBV4-1 with TRBJ2-7; 7 bases are shared with TRBD1. Trimming removed 1 base from V and 2 bases from J; junction bases left unmatched: 2. The CDR3 consists of 14 residues. The germline CDR1 and CDR2 sequences are MGHRA and YSYEKL.